The entry below describes one TCR beta chain. The antigen remains undetermined. The CDR3 length is 14 residues. Per germline, CDR1 KGHSH and CDR2 LQKENI. The V end was cut by 5 bases, the J end by 8 bases, with 15 bases between. Every patient underwent thyroid surgery untreated. This entry belongs to a study of metastatic and nonmetastatic thyroid tumors. Study background: The comparison covered peripheral blood and tumor or nodule tissue in malignant and benign thyroid patients. Study-wide points: A significant increase in TCR beta diversity was reportedly seen in malignant thyroid tumors relative to benign nodules, in blood and tumor.

Methods used by the authors: Built for papillary thyroid cancer, a distant-metastasis classifier drew on CDR3 differences across clinicopathological groups. TCRdb redid the clone calls on the PCR reads using MiXCR. TCRdb, rather than the study authors, made the V and J calls. The repertoire holds around 14,000 clones, 23% seen once, with more than 7% in the top ten. Sequencing input: blood. This sequence joins TRBV18 and TRBJ1-4; the D is unclear. The receptor comes from a female donor with papillary thyroid cancer or a benign thyroid nodule (not recorded which). Some clones in this sample may be carry-over from other donors' samples. CDR3 DNA: TGTGCCAGCTCATCACAGCCAGGTTGGGAAAAACTGTTTTTT. Translated, it gives CASSSQPGWEKLFF.